These 4 T cell receptor beta chains were sequenced from one sample in a study of response to subunit inactivated influenza vaccine. TCRdb itself ran the RT-PCR reads through MiXCR, one entry per CDR3 protein. The sample lists about 570,000 distinct CDR3 sequences, 11% occurring once. The data were also submitted as part of a second study, on T cells expressing NK-cell markers. As that study records: The authors generated TCR beta cDNA through 5'RACE template switching with UMIs.

Sequencing used PBMCs from blood, obtained on the day of vaccination. Source of these receptors: a man between 45 and 60 years old who received an inactivated influenza vaccine.

The DNA of the CDR3 is TGTGCCAGCAGTTACTCCGGGGTTAATTGTTTTTTT. This gives the protein CASSYSGVNCFF. The rearrangement joins TRBV6-6 to TRBJ1-4; unclear D gene. Per germline, CDR1 MNHNY and CDR2 SVGAGI (reference sequence). V lost 0 bases, J lost 17 bases, and 13 bases lay in between. This CDR3 spans 12 amino acids.

The chain couples TRBV14 to TRBJ2-1; TRBD2 matches 9 bases. The CDR3 has 19 residues. The germline CDR1 and CDR2 sequences are SGHDN and FVKESK. With V trimmed by 1 base and J by 1 base, 11 bases remained unmatched. CDR3 bases: TGTGCCAGCAGCCAAGGTTTGTTGAGCGCGGGAGGGTCCTACAATGAGCAGTTCTTC. This sequence encodes CASSQGLLSAGGSYNEQFF.

V is TRBV11-3 and J is TRBJ2-7; D is undetermined. The CDR3 is 13 amino acids. Germline loops: CDR1 SGHNT, CDR2 YENEEA. Trimming cost V 0 bases and J 5 bases, with 8 bases left between them. Here the CDR3 DNA reads TGTGCCAGCAGCTTAGATATGGGCGACGAGCAGTACTTC. It codes for CASSLDMGDEQYF.

This rearrangement joins TRBV11-2 to TRBJ2-1; D possibly corresponds to TRBD2 (5 bases). V dropped 2 bases and J dropped 2 bases, with 10 bases sitting between them. This CDR3 has 15 amino acids. CDR1 SGHAT and CDR2 FQNNGV come from the germline V gene. The chain's CDR3 is CASSLILAPYNEQFF. The CDR3 DNA follows: TGTGCCAGCAGCTTAATCCTAGCACCCTACAATGAGCAGTTCTTC.